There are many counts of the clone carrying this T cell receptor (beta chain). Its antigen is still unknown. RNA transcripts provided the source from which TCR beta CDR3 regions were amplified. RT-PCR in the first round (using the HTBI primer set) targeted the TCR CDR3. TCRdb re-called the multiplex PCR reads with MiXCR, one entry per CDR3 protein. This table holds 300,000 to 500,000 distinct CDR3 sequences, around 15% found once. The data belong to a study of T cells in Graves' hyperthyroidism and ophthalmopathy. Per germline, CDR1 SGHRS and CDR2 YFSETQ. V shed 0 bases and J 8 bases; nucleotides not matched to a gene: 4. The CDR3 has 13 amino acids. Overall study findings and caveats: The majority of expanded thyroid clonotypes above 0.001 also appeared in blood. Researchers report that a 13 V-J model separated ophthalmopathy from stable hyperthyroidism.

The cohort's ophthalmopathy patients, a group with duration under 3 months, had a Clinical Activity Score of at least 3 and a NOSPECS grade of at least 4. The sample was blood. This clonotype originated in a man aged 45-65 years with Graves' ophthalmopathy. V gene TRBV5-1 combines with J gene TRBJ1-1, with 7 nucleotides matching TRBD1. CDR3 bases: TGCGCCAGCAGCTTGGAAGACAGGGTCGAAGCTTTCTTT. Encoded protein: CASSLEDRVEAFF.